The T cell receptor (beta chain) under discussion was sequenced for a study of blood T cell repertoires in COVID-19. Only one count was recorded for this clone. In the authors' workflow: Quantification of nucleated cells was approximated via reference gene primer amplification. Profiled with immunoSEQ multiplex PCR; TCRdb holds only in-frame clones, not every one. From that table come the V and J calls and clone size; the DNA was used to work out D and trimming. The sample has approximately 400,000 clones, approximately 89% seen once. Followed over time, Seattle patients had been enrolled while infection was active. Input material: peripheral blood. This clonotype originated in a woman aged 45-65 years with COVID-19, enrolled during active disease.

The CDR3 nucleotides read TGTGCCATCAGTGAGGGCGAGCGCTCACCCCTCCACTTT. Protein sequence: CAISEGERSPLHF. The chain employs TRBV10-3 and TRBJ1-6; no clear D. Trimming shortened V by 2 bases and J by 10 bases, and 9 bases separated the two germline ends. This CDR3 has 13 amino acids. Germline lookup yields CDR1 ENHRY and CDR2 SYGVKD.